Included here is one T cell receptor beta chain sequence, with context. Its antigen is not known. These data come from a study of cytomegalovirus exposure and HLA in healthy donors. The PCR ran on 60 Vbeta and 13 Jbeta primers. Assay: immunoSEQ multiplex PCR; the TCRdb copy retains only in-frame clones and omits some. The sample shows approximately 160,000 clones, around 81% of them seen only once. There are 14 residues in the CDR3. The germline V and J ends were trimmed by 3 bases and 2 bases, with 10 bases remaining between them. CDR1 is KGHSY and CDR2 is FQNENV in the germline V gene. Findings and caveats of the study: Among CMV-associated TCR beta chains, most appeared HLA-restricted in a later analysis.

Input material: PBMCs. The receptor was isolated from a woman aged 35 to 49 in good health and CMV-seronegative. This rearrangement joins TRBV16 to TRBJ1-2; D gene unclear. CDR3 nucleotides: TGTGCCAGCAGCCAGGAGTGGCGGAACTATGGCTACACCTTC. The encoded protein is CASSQEWRNYGYTF.